This TCR beta chain was identified during a study of radiation and T cells in renal cell carcinoma. Across the study: Nephrectomy followed 15 Gy stereotactic body radiation by 4 weeks. Study-level results: From baseline, blood top tumor clonotypes peaked at 2 weeks post-radiation.

Only in-frame clones appear in the TCRdb table, and some are missing; sequencing was by immunoSEQ multiplex PCR. The sample lists more than 150,000 clones; over 80% were seen once. In the case of this clone: Its antigen is unknown.

Trimming left V 7 bases short and J 8 bases short, with 17 bases between. Germline V gene data show CDR1 as SNHLY and CDR2 as FYNNEI. The CDR3 has 14 residues. Described time point: blood 2 weeks post-SBRT. As for treatment: 15 Gy SBRT to primary tumor, nephrectomy 4 weeks later. Serial blood draws occurred at baseline and 2 and 4 weeks post-SBRT. This renal cell carcinoma was of the clear cell type. This sample comprised blood, obtained from a patient whose treatment included radiotherapy and nephrectomy. The sequence came from a woman aged 50 to 60 with renal cell carcinoma. The chain links TRBV2 to TRBJ1-4; D gene uncertain. CDR3 sequence: CASTFYGGREKLFF. CDR3 coding DNA: TGTGCCAGCACTTTCTACGGAGGACGAGAAAAACTGTTTTTT.